Below, one T cell receptor (beta chain) is given with its context. How the authors handled the data: Cell counts per sample came from amplifying reference gene primers. Some clones are missing from TCRdb's copy, which holds only in-frame ones; the method was immunoSEQ multiplex PCR. V and J calls and clone size follow that table, whereas D and trimming were derived from the DNA. Found here are fewer than 200,000 clones, about 88% of them singletons; the top ten hold roughly 8.6%. The CDR3 covers 21 residues. V gave up 3 bases and J gave up 4 bases; unmatched junction bases: 20. Germline V lookup: CDR1 DFQATT, CDR2 SNEGSKA (reference sequence). The data are from a study of blood T cell repertoires in COVID-19. Study overall: There were acute and convalescent COVID-19 samples, and they came from the United States, Italy and Spain.

Input material: PBMCs or T cells enriched from blood (not recorded which). The TCR was taken from a woman aged 18-35 years who had recovered from COVID-19. V and J are TRBV20-1 and TRBJ2-1; TRBD2 agrees at 14 bases. Here the CDR3 DNA reads TGCAGTGCTAGTCCGCCGGGACTAGCGGGAGCTGGGGTTTTTGTATACAATGAGCAGTTCTTC. Translation gives CSASPPGLAGAGVFVYNEQFF.